This TCR beta chain is drawn from a study of CD8 T cells in Susac syndrome. The germline gives CDR1 SEHNR, CDR2 FQNEAQ (reference sequence). Losses at the gene ends were 5 bases for V and 8 bases for J; bases not matched to a gene: 8. The CDR3 has 15 amino acids. It was with random hexamers that about 0.45 to 1 ug RNA was reverse transcribed. TCRdb reprocessed the immunoSEQ multiplex PCR reads with MiXCR, giving one entry per CDR3 protein. The table lists roughly 160,000 distinct CDR3 sequences, more than 95% of them singletons, with 0.12% in the top ten. Sequencing of TCR beta was performed on blood CD8+ and CD4+ T cells.

The TCR was taken from a human donor with Susac syndrome. The sample comprised CD4+ T cells from PBMCs. The rearrangement joins TRBV7-9 to TRBJ1-4, with 10 bases fitting TRBD1. CDR3 in amino acids: CASSITGQGTEKLFF. In DNA form, the CDR3 reads TGTGCCAGCAGCATAACGGGACAGGGGACGGAAAAACTGTTTTTT. The full variable domain, its missing parts supplied by reference TRBV7-9 and TRBJ1-4, is DTGVSQNPRHKITKRGQNVTFRCDPISEHNRLYWYRQTLGQGPEFLTYFQNEAQLEKSRLLSDRFSAERPKGSFSTLEIQRTEQGDSAMYLCASSITGQGTEKLFFGSGTQLSVL.